This entry features one T cell receptor beta chain sequence. V gave up 3 bases and J gave up 1 base, with 13 bases separating them. CDR1 and CDR2 (germline): MGHDK, SYGVNS. This CDR3 spans 15 amino acids. This specimen comes from a study of blood T cells in healthy people across ages. Alongside a J-beta primer mix, a sample-barcoded 5' primer served in a second PCR lasting about 7 to 11 cycles. TCRdb reprocessed the 5' RACE reads with MiXCR, giving one entry per CDR3 protein. The sample records about 930,000 distinct CDR3 sequences, 25% to 30% being singletons. These data were likewise used in another study, on T cells of mothers and their children. That source reports: Using approximately 1.5 ug per 15 ul, all extracted RNA underwent cDNA synthesis.

The chain employs TRBV25-1 and TRBJ2-7, with a weak D call TRBD1 (6 bases). Sequences were obtained from blood. The receptor was isolated from a woman in her 40s in good health. This chain's CDR3 is CASSEGALLSYEQYF. As DNA, the CDR3 is TGTGCCAGCAGTGAGGGGGCTCTACTTTCCTACGAGCAGTACTTC.